A selection of T cell receptor beta chains follows, all from one sample in a study of graft-versus-host responses after intestinal transplantation. The data were produced by immunoSEQ multiplex PCR, yet TCRdb's version contains in-frame clones alone and is incomplete. This sample has more than 9,500 clones, with approximately 90% found just once. Sequencing used PBMCs, obtained 105 days after intestinal transplantation. Receptor source: a human patient who received an intestinal transplant, so some T cells may come from the graft donor. Each CDR3 is given with its conserved first and last residue. Each record gives: D gene, clone size, V gene, J gene, CDR3 protein, CDR3 DNA. A D gene is named only where the DNA matches it firmly. Size tells how often a clone was seen (once, few, many) or the class of an expanded clone, and some rows leave it out.

>TRBD1|.|TRBV19|TRBJ1-1
CASSTQGAANTEAFF
TGTGCCAGTAGTACCCAGGGGGCCGCGAACACTGAAGCTTTCTTT
>TRBD2|.|TRBV15|TRBJ2-2
CASGLAGPANTGELFF
TGTGCCTCTGGACTAGCGGGGCCGGCGAACACCGGGGAGCTGTTTTTT
>TRBD2|.|TRBV6-5|TRBJ2-7
CASSYGRGYEQYF
TGTGCCAGCAGTTACGGGCGGGGGTACGAGCAGTACTTC
>.|.|TRBV25-1|TRBJ2-5
CASGKYREETQYF
TGTGCCAGCGGCAAATACAGGGAAGAGACCCAGTACTTC
>.|.|TRBV15|TRBJ1-5
CATSRTVSNQPQHF
TGTGCCACCAGCAGGACAGTTAGCAATCAGCCCCAGCATTTT
>TRBD1|.|TRBV7-9|TRBJ1-1
CASSSKGTGHLSAEAFF
TGTGCCAGCAGCTCAAAGGGGACAGGGCATCTTTCCGCTGAAGCTTTCTTT
>TRBD2|.|TRBV4-1|TRBJ2-1
CASSQEWGTSGSSYNEQFF
TGCGCCAGCAGCCAAGAGTGGGGGACTAGCGGGAGCTCCTACAATGAGCAGTTCTTC
>.|.|TRBV27|TRBJ1-6
CASSLYGPVSPLHF
TGTGCCAGCAGTTTATATGGCCCCGTATCCCCCCTCCACTTT
>.|.|TRBV19|TRBJ1-1
CAPGYRGAFF
TGTGCTCCAGGGTACCGAGGGGCTTTCTTT
>.|.|TRBV28|TRBJ1-5
CASRASDQPQHF
TGTGCCAGCAGGGCATCGGATCAGCCCCAGCATTTT
>.|.|TRBV10-3|TRBJ2-2
CAALRNTGELFF
TGTGCCGCCCTTCGGAACACCGGGGAGCTGTTTTTT
>TRBD1|few|TRBV6-1|TRBJ2-7
CASSEETGGSYEQYF
TGTGCCAGCAGTGAAGAGACAGGGGGCTCCTACGAGCAGTACTTC
>.|.|TRBV9|TRBJ2-2
CASSVVTGELFF
TGTGCCAGCAGCGTAGTCACCGGGGAGCTGTTTTTT
>.|.|TRBV6-4|TRBJ2-5
CASSSGRETQYF
TGTGCCAGCAGTAGCGGGCGAGAGACCCAGTACTTC
>TRBD1|.|TRBV11-2|TRBJ1-1
CASSSSGGGTEAFF
TGTGCCAGCAGCTCGTCAGGGGGCGGGACTGAAGCTTTCTTT
>TRBD1|.|TRBV5-6|TRBJ1-6
CASSLEGQGNYSPLHF
TGTGCCAGCAGCTTGGAAGGACAGGGGAATTATTCACCCCTCCACTTT
>TRBD2|.|TRBV10-3|TRBJ2-1
CAIRDPLAGEYNEQFF
TGTGCCATCAGGGATCCCTTAGCGGGAGAGTACAATGAGCAGTTCTTC
>TRBD1|.|TRBV19|TRBJ2-7
CASSTGTGRAYEQYF
TGTGCCAGTAGTACCGGGACAGGGAGAGCCTACGAGCAGTACTTC
>.|.|TRBV12-2|TRBJ2-1
CASRPRPGQVYNEQFF
TGTGCAAGTCGCCCGAGGCCGGGACAAGTCTACAATGAGCAGTTCTTC
>.|.|TRBV11-2|TRBJ2-1
CASQRTVLVDEQFF
TGTGCCAGCCAAAGGACAGTTCTTGTTGATGAGCAGTTCTTC
>.|.|TRBV14|TRBJ2-3
CASSVSDTQYF
TGTGCCAGCAGTGTATCAGATACGCAGTATTTT
>.|.|TRBV6-1|TRBJ1-3
CASSEQEHSGNTIYF
TGTGCCAGCAGTGAACAGGAGCACTCTGGAAACACCATATATTTT
>.|.|TRBV2|TRBJ2-7
CASSETGPLDEQYF
TGTGCCAGCAGTGAAACCGGCCCACTCGACGAGCAGTACTTC
>TRBD2|.|TRBV6-1|TRBJ2-3
CASSERGGQDTQYF
TGTGCCAGCAGCGAGCGGGGGGGCCAAGATACGCAGTATTTT
>.|.|TRBV5-1|TRBJ1-3
CASSLLGVISGNTIYF
TGCGCCAGCAGCTTGTTGGGTGTTATCTCTGGAAACACCATATATTTT
>.|.|TRBV20-1|TRBJ2-7
CSARHQPPNF
TGCAGTGCTAGACACCAGCCGCCTAACTTC
>TRBD2|.|TRBV5-6|TRBJ2-7
CASSRTGGVNEQYF
TGTGCCAGCAGCCGGACCGGGGGGGTTAACGAGCAGTACTTC
>.|.|TRBV14|TRBJ1-2
CASSRGGPYGYTF
TGTGCCAGCAGCAGGGGCGGACCCTATGGCTACACCTTC
>.|.|TRBV11-2|TRBJ2-5
CASSSTRQPQVVKTQYF
TGTGCCAGCAGCTCCACTCGGCAACCGCAGGTGGTGAAGACCCAGTACTTC
>.|.|TRBV7-5|TRBJ2-7
CVRSLETPPDRGPPYEQYF
TGTGTCAGAAGCTTAGAAACCCCCCCGGACAGGGGGCCACCCTACGAGCAGTACTTC
>.|.|TRBV6-5|TRBJ1-1
CATRRTVNTEAFF
TGTGCCACCCGGAGGACAGTGAACACTGAAGCTTTCTTT
>TRBD2|.|TRBV7-9|TRBJ2-1
CASSPTSGRTIYNEQFF
TGTGCCAGCAGTCCCACTAGCGGGAGGACCATCTACAATGAGCAGTTCTTC
>.|.|TRBV5-6|TRBJ2-5
CASSPKADQETQYF
TGTGCCAGCAGCCCAAAAGCGGACCAAGAGACCCAGTACTTC
>.|.|TRBV5-6|TRBJ2-4
CASSLRFRGPNIQYF
TGTGCCAGCAGCTTGCGGTTCAGGGGCCCGAACATTCAGTACTTC
>.|.|TRBV6-5|TRBJ1-5
CASSNRVNQPQHF
TGTGCCAGCAGTAACCGGGTCAATCAGCCCCAGCATTTT
>TRBD2|.|TRBV5-4|TRBJ2-1
CASSPASGGVNEQFF
TGTGCCAGCAGCCCGGCTAGCGGGGGGGTCAATGAGCAGTTCTTC
>TRBD2|.|TRBV9|TRBJ2-1
CASSLRLAGGIDEQFF
TGTGCCAGCAGCCTCCGACTAGCGGGAGGTATTGATGAGCAGTTCTTC
>.|.|TRBV11-1|TRBJ2-1
CASSLVGLRVYNEQFF
TGTGCCAGCAGCTTAGTAGGCTTACGGGTCTACAATGAGCAGTTCTTC
>.|.|TRBV27|TRBJ2-7
CASSFLDGTYEQYF
TGTGCCAGCAGTTTTTTGGACGGAACCTACGAGCAGTACTTC
>.|.|TRBV6-5|TRBJ1-4
CASSPNTGEKLFF
TGTGCCAGCAGTCCAAATACAGGGGAAAAACTGTTTTTT
>.|.|TRBV9|TRBJ2-1
CASSAGTFDEQFF
TGTGCCAGCAGCGCCGGAACCTTCGATGAGCAGTTCTTC
>.|.|TRBV10-1|TRBJ1-2
CASSIYGKTYGYTF
TGCGCCAGCAGTATCTACGGAAAGACCTATGGCTACACCTTC
>.|.|TRBV9|TRBJ2-1
CASSVTGRSSYNEQFF
TGTGCCAGCAGCGTAACAGGCAGGAGCTCCTACAATGAGCAGTTCTTC
>.|.|TRBV18|TRBJ2-1
CASSPALRRDEQFF
TGTGCCAGCTCACCAGCCCTGCGACGAGATGAGCAGTTCTTC
>.|.|TRBV10-3|TRBJ2-7
CAISLDVGGYEQYF
TGTGCCATCAGCCTGGACGTTGGAGGCTACGAGCAGTACTTC
>.|.|TRBV30|TRBJ2-7
CAWGLTRVSSSYEQYF
TGTGCCTGGGGGCTTACGAGAGTCTCCAGCTCCTACGAGCAGTACTTC
>TRBD2|.|TRBV2|TRBJ2-5
CASSTGTSWETQYF
TGTGCCAGCAGTACCGGGACTAGCTGGGAGACCCAGTACTTC
>TRBD1|.|TRBV19|TRBJ1-6
CASSADRGNSPLHF
TGTGCCAGTAGTGCGGACAGGGGAAATTCACCCCTCCACTTT
>.|.|TRBV6-5|TRBJ2-7
CASSEVFRDYEQYF
TGTGCCAGCAGTGAAGTTTTCAGGGACTACGAGCAGTACTTC
>.|.|TRBV5-1|TRBJ2-1
CASSFRVGAGGNEQFF
TGCGCCAGCAGCTTCCGGGTAGGGGCCGGGGGAAATGAGCAGTTCTTC
>TRBD2|.|TRBV4-1|TRBJ2-3
CARSPGGTSGGPSRATDTQYF
TGCGCCCGCAGCCCGGGGGGAACTAGCGGGGGGCCGTCCAGGGCTACAGATACGCAGTATTTT
>TRBD1|.|TRBV7-9|TRBJ2-7
CASSLTGQGLSYEQYF
TGTGCCAGCAGCTTAACCGGACAGGGGCTTAGCTACGAGCAGTACTTC
>.|once|TRBV29-1|TRBJ2-3
CSAGTSRTDTQYF
TGCAGCGCCGGGACTTCCCGCACAGATACGCAGTATTTT
>TRBD1|.|TRBV30|TRBJ1-2
CAWTGQGHYGYTF
TGTGCCTGGACTGGACAGGGTCACTATGGCTACACCTTC
>TRBD1|.|TRBV6-5|TRBJ1-5
CASSSLTGVGQPQHF
TGTGCCAGCAGTTCGTTGACAGGGGTTGGTCAGCCCCAGCATTTT
>TRBD2|.|TRBV7-9|TRBJ2-7
CASSLLAGKIYEQYF
TGTGCCAGCAGCCTACTAGCGGGAAAAATCTACGAGCAGTACTTC
>.|.|TRBV28|TRBJ2-3
CASSLRGRDPTDTQYF
TGTGCCAGCAGTTTAAGGGGTAGGGACCCCACAGATACGCAGTATTTT
>TRBD2|.|TRBV7-9|TRBJ2-7
CASSLWEGEQYF
TGTGCCAGCAGCTTATGGGAGGGCGAGCAGTACTTC
>TRBD1|.|TRBV9|TRBJ2-3
CASSGDRGWTDTQYF
TGTGCCAGCAGCGGGGACAGGGGCTGGACAGATACGCAGTATTTT